Listed here are 30 T cell receptor beta chains from one sample, sequenced in a study of blood T cell repertoires in COVID-19 (dated by TCRdb to 2018 to 2020). Library creation used the immunoSEQ multiplex PCR assay. Imported from immuneACCESS, the table was reduced by TCRdb to in-frame sequences with V and J called. These copies leave out some clones; in studies compared against another copy, an unresolved V gene accounts for under half, and the cause of the remainder is not known. The sample table lists some 250,000 clones, around 89% of them with a count of one. The ten largest clones represent 0.95% to 1% of the sample. The sequenced sample was peripheral blood. Receptor source: a woman in her thirties or forties who had recovered from COVID-19.

The chain combines TRBV18 with TRBJ2-5, with a tentative D call TRBD2 (5 bases). V lost 3 bases to trimming and J lost 3 bases, with 11 bases between them. The V gene's germline CDR1 is KGHSH and CDR2 LQKENI. This CDR3 is 14 amino acids long. The CDR3 protein is CASSPPGDKETQYF. Here the CDR3 DNA reads TGTGCCAGCTCACCCCCCGGGGATAAAGAGACCCAGTACTTC.

The gene calls are TRBV7-9 and TRBJ2-7; D might be TRBD2 (5 bases). V lost 7 bases, J lost 6 bases, and 16 bases lay in between. The CDR3 loop spans 13 amino acids. Germline V gene data show CDR1 as SEHNR and CDR2 as FQNEAQ (reference sequence). CDR3 sequence (DNA): TGTGCCAGCATCGGGCTAGCTGGGTTCGAGCAGTACTTC. Residues: CASIGLAGFEQYF. Using reference TRBV7-9 and TRBJ2-7 for the parts outside the CDR3, the full variable domain is DTGVSQNPRHKITKRGQNVTFRCDPISEHNRLYWYRQTLGQGPEFLTYFQNEAQLEKSRLLSDRFSAERPKGSFSTLEIQRTEQGDSAMYLCASIGLAGFEQYFGPGTRLTVT.

V gene TRBV19 combines with J gene TRBJ2-3; 10 bases match TRBD2. Germline V lookup: CDR1 LNHDA, CDR2 SQIVND (reference sequence). The CDR3 has 16 residues. Germline trimming cut 10 bases from V and 2 bases from J; bases unmatched to any gene: 12. The CDR3 here is CATQGRLAGDTDTQYF. The CDR3 nucleotides are TGTGCCACTCAAGGTCGGCTAGCGGGGGACACAGATACGCAGTATTTT. The variable domain in full, completed from reference TRBV19 and TRBJ2-3, reads DGGITQSPKYLFRKEGQNVTLSCEQNLNHDAMYWYRQDPGQGLRLIYYSQIVNDFQKGDIAEGYSVSREKKESFPLTVTSAQKNPTAFYLCATQGRLAGDTDTQYFGPGTRLTVL.

The chain couples TRBV9 to TRBJ2-7; 7 bases line up with TRBD1. V dropped 6 bases and J dropped 0; count of bases not matched to a gene: 0. Germline V gives CDR1 SGDLS, CDR2 YYNGEE. The length of the CDR3 is 12 residues. Here the CDR3 reads CASTGGSYEQYF. The CDR3 coding sequence is TGTGCCAGCACAGGGGGCTCCTACGAGCAGTACTTC.

The chain combines TRBV19 with TRBJ1-5; tentative D call: TRBD1 (6 bases). Per germline, CDR1 LNHDA and CDR2 SQIVND (reference sequence). The CDR3 covers 15 residues. Trimming cost V 4 bases and J 1 base, with 11 bases left between them. In DNA form, the CDR3 reads TGTGCCAGTAGTACCCAGGGGTTGAGCAATCAGCCCCAGCATTTT. This encodes CASSTQGLSNQPQHF. Together with reference TRBV19 and TRBJ1-5, the CDR3 gives the full variable domain: DGGITQSPKYLFRKEGQNVTLSCEQNLNHDAMYWYRQDPGQGLRLIYYSQIVNDFQKGDIAEGYSVSREKKESFPLTVTSAQKNPTAFYLCASSTQGLSNQPQHFGDGTRLSIL.

This clone was picked up one time. The gene calls are TRBV4-3 and TRBJ2-5; the match to TRBD1 covers 11 bases. The J segment lost 4 bases and the V segment lost 1 base, leaving 5 bases of the junction unmatched. The CDR3 totals 16 residues. CDR1 is LGHNA, CDR2 YSLEER, per germline. The CDR3 loop reads CASSQGGQGVTETQYF. DNA of the CDR3: TGCGCCAGCAGCCAAGGGGGACAGGGGGTTACAGAGACCCAGTACTTC.

This chain uses TRBV12-3 or TRBV12-4 with TRBJ2-7; D call uncertain. The length of the CDR3 is 13 residues. V lost 6 bases and J 2 bases, leaving 11 bases between the germline ends. CDR3 sequence: CASSPSGTYEQYF. For the CDR3, the DNA is TGTGCCAGCAGCCCTTCCGGTACCTACGAGCAGTACTTC.

The rearrangement links TRBV20-1 to TRBJ2-5; no firm D call. CDR1 DFQATT and CDR2 SNEGSKA come from the germline V gene (reference sequence). Trimming removed 3 bases from V and 1 base from J, with 6 bases in between. The CDR3 is made up of 12 amino acids. The CDR3 protein is CSASGSQETQYF. CDR3 in DNA: TGCAGTGCTAGTGGTAGCCAAGAGACCCAGTACTTC.

This clone was seen only a few times. The chain employs TRBV27 and TRBJ2-7, with 12 bases aligning to TRBD1. The CDR3 has 18 amino acids. V trimming: 5 bases; J trimming: 5 bases; junction bases outside the gene matches: 16. The germline gives CDR1 MNHEY, CDR2 SMNVEV (reference sequence). CDR3: CASSPPVGTGGLGHEQYF. CDR3 sequence (DNA): TGTGCCAGCAGTCCACCGGTGGGGACAGGGGGCCTTGGGCACGAGCAGTACTTC.

This sequence joins TRBV18 and TRBJ1-2; maybe TRBD1 (6 bases). CDR3 length equals 14 residues. The V end was cut by 3 bases, the J end by 3 bases, with 11 bases between. The germline V gene encodes CDR1 KGHSH and CDR2 LQKENI. CDR3 sequence (DNA): TGTGCCAGCTCACCGGGGGGGCGCGACTATGGCTACACCTTC. Translation gives CASSPGGRDYGYTF.

This chain joins TRBV30 and TRBJ2-7, with 8 bases that match TRBD1. Germline loops: CDR1 GTSNPN, CDR2 SVGIG (reference sequence). The CDR3 contains 13 residues. The junction had 7 bases not matched to a gene; V was cut back by 8 bases and J by 1 base. The CDR3 DNA reads TGTGCCGGCCGACAGGGGTGGTCCTACGAGCAGTACTTC. Its translation is CAGRQGWSYEQYF.

V is TRBV15 and J is TRBJ1-5; weak D call: TRBD1 (6 bases). This CDR3 contains 14 residues. V was shortened by 3 bases and J by 6 bases, with 12 bases between the two germline ends. Germline V gene sequence: CDR1 LNHNV, CDR2 YYDKDF (reference sequence). This CDR3 is CATSRGGAGQPQHF. Here the CDR3 DNA reads TGTGCCACCAGCAGGGGGGGGGCTGGTCAGCCCCAGCATTTT.

V is TRBV5-6 and J is TRBJ2-1, with D maybe TRBD1 (6 bases). CDR1 is SGHDT, CDR2 YYEEEE, per germline. The CDR3 has 17 amino acids. V was cut by 1 base and J by 4 bases, with 18 bases left in between. CDR3 bases: TGTGCCAGCAGCTTGTTACCAGGGGTCTCCAGATACAATGAGCAGTTCTTC. It codes for CASSLLPGVSRYNEQFF.

The count of this clone is one. The V and J genes are TRBV7-6 and TRBJ2-1; 9 nucleotides match TRBD2. Germline loops: CDR1 SGHVS, CDR2 FNYEAQ. V lost 1 base to trimming and J lost 2 bases; unmatched junction nucleotides: 9. This CDR3 region has 18 residues. CDR3 nucleotide sequence: TGTGCCAGCAGCTTAGGGCTAGCGGGGAATAACCCCTACAATGAGCAGTTCTTC. Its protein product is CASSLGLAGNNPYNEQFF.

This chain links TRBV4-1 with TRBJ2-3; D remains ambiguous. The germline gives CDR1 MGHRA, CDR2 YSYEKL. The ends were cut back, 1 base at V and 2 bases at J, with 7 bases in the middle. The CDR3 is 14 residues long. The CDR3 region is CASSQAINTDTQYF. DNA for the CDR3: TGCGCCAGCAGCCAAGCTATTAACACAGATACGCAGTATTTT.

The J gene is TRBJ2-7, the V gene TRBV6-5; 7 bases line up with TRBD2. Looked up from germline, CDR1 is MNHEY and CDR2 is SVGAGI. The CDR3 is 15 residues long. Trimming removed 1 base from V and 5 bases from J; junction bases left unmatched: 8. The chain's CDR3 is CASSYYRLADHEQYV. The CDR3 nucleotides are TGTGCCAGCAGTTACTATCGGCTAGCGGACCACGAGCAGTACGTC.

This sequence joins TRBV28 and TRBJ1-2; TRBD1 matches 10 bases. Germline CDR1 reads MDHEN; CDR2 reads SYDVKM. This CDR3 is 16 amino acids long. The V and J ends lost 5 bases and 2 bases, in that order; junction bases with no gene match: 8. The CDR3 is CASSPLGTGANYGYTF. The DNA of the CDR3 is TGTGCCAGCAGTCCCCTCGGGACAGGGGCAAACTATGGCTACACCTTC.

As regards this clone: Germline is not matched at one junction end, which may reflect a read error. The chain uses TRBV7-7 and TRBJ2-5; perhaps TRBD1 as D (5 bases). The CDR3 sequence is 14 residues long. Germline lookup yields CDR1 SSHAT and CDR2 FNYEAQ (reference sequence). CDR3 sequence reads: CASSSTDRQETQYF. The CDR3 coding sequence is TGTGCTAGCAGCTCGACCGACAGACAAGAGACCCAGTACTTC. The whole variable domain, filled in from reference TRBV7-7 and TRBJ2-5, reads GAGVSQSPRYKVTKRGQDVTLRCDPISSHATLYWYQQALGQGPEFLTYFNYEAQPDKSGLPSDRFSAERPEGSISTLTIQRTEQRDSAMYRCASSSTDRQETQYFGPGTRLLVL.

This clone has a single count. The rearrangement links TRBV10-3 to TRBJ1-3; D is unclear. The germline gives CDR1 ENHRY, CDR2 SYGVKD. The V end lost 2 bases, the J end lost 7 bases, and 9 bases lay between the germline ends. This CDR3 region has 13 residues. The CDR3 DNA reads as TGTGCCATCAGTGAGGGCAGGATGAACACCATATATTTT. Translation gives CAISEGRMNTIYF.

The chain employs TRBV7-8 and TRBJ2-7; D is perhaps TRBD2 (6 bases). The germline CDR1 and CDR2 sequences are SGHVS and FQNEAQ. This CDR3 is built from 12 residues. Trimming stripped 4 bases from V and 8 bases from J, with 12 bases between. The CDR3 coding sequence is TGTGCCAGCAGCTCACCGGGACTTCAGCAGTACGTC. This encodes CASSSPGLQQYV.

V and J are TRBV7-2 and TRBJ2-2; D is possibly TRBD2 (7 bases). The ends were cut back, 5 bases at V and 3 bases at J, with 22 bases in the middle. Germline CDR1 and CDR2: SGHTA and FQGNSA. The CDR3 covers 18 residues. The CDR3: CASSKARGAGVYTGELFF. CDR3 DNA sequence: TGTGCCAGCAGCAAGGCAAGGGGGGCGGGAGTTTACACCGGGGAGCTGTTTTTT. Combining the CDR3 with reference TRBV7-2 and TRBJ2-2 gives the whole variable domain GAGVSQSPSNKVTEKGKDVELRCDPISGHTALYWYRQSLGQGLEFLIYFQGNSAPDKSGLPSDRFSAERTGGSVSTLTIQRTQQEDSAVYLCASSKARGAGVYTGELFFGEGSRLTVL.

This clone was picked up one time. The rearrangement joins TRBV2 to TRBJ1-2, with D unresolved. CDR1 and CDR2 (germline): SNHLY, FYNNEI. The CDR3 is 15 amino acids. Deletions cut 1 base from V and 4 bases from J, with 13 bases between. The CDR3 coding sequence is TGTGCCAGCAGTGAAGGGCGGCCGTCCCCCTATGGCTACACCTTC. Translating gives CASSEGRPSPYGYTF.

The chain joins TRBV18 to TRBJ1-2, with 7 bases fitting TRBD1. The CDR3 sequence is 19 residues long. CDR1 is KGHSH, CDR2 LQKENI, per germline. The trim removed 4 bases at V and 8 bases at J, leaving 25 bases unmatched. This CDR3 is CASSLVSRGSTGLPWGYTF. The CDR3 nucleotides are TGTGCCAGCTCACTAGTCTCCAGGGGGTCCACCGGACTCCCCTGGGGCTACACCTTC.

The V and J genes are TRBV12-5 and TRBJ2-7; TRBD1 matches at 9 bases. Looked up from germline, CDR1 is LGHNT and CDR2 is FRNRAP. CDR3 size: 15 residues. Trimming cost V 7 bases and J 0 bases; bases outside gene matches: 7. CDR3 protein: CASAQGTGPSYEQYF. CDR3 nucleotide sequence: TGTGCTAGTGCCCAGGGGACAGGGCCCTCCTACGAGCAGTACTTC.

The chain employs TRBV7-9 and TRBJ1-5, with D perhaps TRBD1 (5 bases). The germline gives CDR1 SEHNR, CDR2 FQNEAQ (reference sequence). The germline V and J ends were trimmed by 2 bases and 2 bases, with 13 bases remaining between them. The CDR3 extends over 16 amino acids. CDR3 residues: CASSLSGTGGNQPQHF. In DNA form, the CDR3 reads TGTGCCAGCAGCTTATCTGGGACTGGGGGCAATCAGCCCCAGCATTTT.

This chain uses TRBV30 with TRBJ1-2, with D perhaps matching TRBD1 (6 bases). V shed 2 bases and J shed 4 bases, with 8 bases lying between them. The V gene's germline CDR1 is GTSNPN and CDR2 SVGIG (reference sequence). This CDR3 spans 12 amino acids. CDR3 coding DNA: TGTGCCTGGAGTAGGGGGTCCTATGGCTACACCTTC. Its protein is CAWSRGSYGYTF. The full variable domain, with the rest looked up from reference TRBV30 and TRBJ1-2, is SQTIHQWPATLVQPVGSPLSLECTVEGTSNPNLYWYRQAAGRGLQLLFYSVGIGQISSEVPQNLSASRPQDRQFILSSKKLLLSDSGFYLCAWSRGSYGYTFGSGTRLTVV.

The count of this clone is one. The sample holds other DNA sequences that translate to the same CDR3. This sequence joins TRBV29-1 and TRBJ2-5; D is uncertain. The germline V gene has CDR1 SQVTM and CDR2 ANQGSEA. This CDR3 has 11 residues. Trimming cost V 4 bases and J 4 bases, with 7 bases left between them. The CDR3 bases are TGCAGCGTTGGGCCCCCAGAGACCCAGTACTTC. Its protein is CSVGPPETQYF.

This chain joins TRBV7-9 and TRBJ2-3; 8 nucleotides agree with TRBD2. The ends lost 2 bases at V and 4 bases at J; junction bases unmatched: 2. This CDR3 region has 14 residues. In germline, CDR1 is SEHNR, CDR2 FQNEAQ (reference sequence). CDR3 residues: CASSLSAGADTQYF. DNA for the CDR3: TGTGCCAGCAGCTTATCAGCGGGAGCAGATACGCAGTATTTT.

The chain is built from TRBV2 and TRBJ2-2; 7 nucleotides agree with TRBD2. Germline CDR1 SNHLY, CDR2 FYNNEI. The CDR3 length is 17 residues. V lost 0 bases to trimming and J lost 5 bases; unmatched junction nucleotides: 9. The CDR3 loop reads CASSEAFGGGMTGELFF. The CDR3, as DNA: TGTGCCAGCAGTGAAGCGTTCGGGGGAGGGATGACCGGGGAGCTGTTTTTT.

The chain carries TRBV30 and TRBJ2-7; D is unclear. Germline V gene lookup returns CDR1 GTSNPN and CDR2 SVGIG (reference sequence). Trimming removed 3 bases at V and 6 bases at J, with 9 bases between. CDR3 length: 11 residues. CDR3 DNA sequence: TGTGCCTGGAGCTCCCTTTCCGAGCAGTACTTC. Its translation: CAWSSLSEQYF.